One sample yielded the 5 T cell receptor beta chains listed below, sequenced in a study of radiotherapy plus CTLA-4 blockade in lung cancer (dated by TCRdb to about 2018). The library was produced with the immunoSEQ multiplex PCR assay. TCRdb stores this immuneACCESS table with in-frame sequences only. Part of the clones is absent; in the studies checked, under half of the shortfall reflects unresolved V genes, and no reason is known for the rest. The sample table shows 100,000 to 150,000 clones, and about 90% are seen once. The ten largest clones capture under 8% of the sample. Sample: peripheral blood, taken from a patient treated with radiotherapy plus ipilimumab. The source of these receptors is a human donor with non-small cell lung cancer that progressed on radiotherapy plus ipilimumab.

The chain is built from TRBV6-5 and TRBJ2-3; 10 bases map to TRBD2. The germline CDR1 and CDR2 sequences are MNHEY and SVGAGI. The length of the CDR3 is 15 residues. V gave up 6 bases and J gave up 0 bases; unmatched junction bases: 3. CDR3 sequence reads: CASRPSGSSTDTQYF. CDR3 bases: TGTGCCAGCAGACCTAGCGGGAGCAGCACAGATACGCAGTATTTT.

The V call is TRBV7-9, the J call TRBJ2-7; D is possibly TRBD2 (7 bases). Germline CDR1 and CDR2: SEHNR and FQNEAQ (reference sequence). The V end lost 5 bases, the J end lost 4 bases, and 24 bases lay between the germline ends. The CDR3 contains 17 residues. DNA for the CDR3: TGTGCCAGCAGCGGGACAACCTCGGGACTACGAAGTTACGAGCAGTACTTC. Translated: CASSGTTSGLRSYEQYF.

The CDR3 coding sequence is TGCGCCAGCAGCCAGACAGGGGGCGTAGAGACCCAGTACTTC. The encoded protein is CASSQTGGVETQYF. The gene calls are TRBV5-1 and TRBJ2-5; 10 positions match TRBD1. J lost 4 bases, V lost 4 bases, and 4 bases had no gene match. The germline gives CDR1 SGHRS, CDR2 YFSETQ. This CDR3 region has 14 residues.

The chain is built from TRBV10-3 and TRBJ2-1; TRBD2 matches 13 bases. From germline, CDR1 is ENHRY and CDR2 SYGVKD. Germline trimming cut 2 bases from V and 11 bases from J; bases unmatched to any gene: 15. The CDR3 is 18 amino acids. The CDR3 is CAISEMGIGGTSGTKQFF. In DNA form, the CDR3 reads TGTGCCATCAGTGAGATGGGGATCGGAGGGACTAGCGGGACCAAGCAGTTCTTC.

V usage is TRBV2 and J usage is TRBJ1-1, with D unresolved. V was pared by 8 bases and J by 8 bases, with 15 bases between. CDR1 is SNHLY, CDR2 FYNNEI, per germline. This CDR3 comprises 12 residues. DNA for the CDR3: TGTGCCAGCTCCCGTCTCGGCAGCGAAGCTTTCTTT. Encoded protein: CASSRLGSEAFF.